This is a list of T cell receptor beta chains from one sample in a study of control samples from healthy donors and cancer patients. Libraries were prepared by immunoSEQ multiplex PCR; TCRdb keeps only in-frame clonotypes and omits some of them. The table has about 96,000 clones, approximately 95% seen once. Input material: blood. Every receptor here comes from a young man in good health. Each CDR3 is given with its conserved first and last residue. The D gene is left open where the match is weak. Where a row states a size, it is once, few, many or the class of an expanded clone; other rows omit it.

CDR3	DNA	V	J	D	size
CASSQDGRVRSTRGPTEQETQYF	TGTGCCAGCAGCCAAGACGGCAGGGTCCGCAGCACGAGGGGACCTACCGAACAAGAGACCCAGTACTTC	TRBV14	TRBJ2-5	NA	NA
CASSIMWARVGNTIYF	TGTGCCAGTAGTATTATGTGGGCCCGCGTGGGAAACACCATATATTTT	TRBV19	TRBJ1-3	NA	NA
CASSLGFNTEAFF	TGTGCTAGCAGCTTAGGATTCAACACTGAAGCTTTCTTT	TRBV7-7	TRBJ1-1	NA	few
CASSQDSEAKNTEAFF	TGTGCCAGCAGCCAAGATTCTGAGGCTAAGAACACTGAAGCTTTCTTT	TRBV4-2	TRBJ1-1	NA	NA
CAWSVRRGTATEAFF	TGTGCCTGGAGTGTACGTCGGGGTACGGCCACTGAAGCTTTCTTT	TRBV30	TRBJ1-1	NA	NA
CASSLGGQSQETQYF	TGCGCCAGCAGCCTTGGGGGGCAGTCTCAAGAGACCCAGTACTTC	TRBV5-1	TRBJ2-5	NA	NA
CASSSSGTGLRDGYTF	TGTGCCAGCAGTTCCTCCGGGACAGGACTTCGTGATGGCTACACCTTC	TRBV6-6	TRBJ1-2	TRBD1	once
CASSPRDLAQYF	TGTGCCAGCTCACCCCGAGACTTGGCCCAGTACTTC	TRBV18	TRBJ2-5	NA	NA
CASSSGTSGSSDTQYF	TGTGCCAGCAGTTCCGGGACTAGCGGGAGTTCAGATACGCAGTATTTT	TRBV6-5	TRBJ2-3	TRBD2	NA
CASSPDREEMKKLFF	TGTGCCAGCAGCCCCGACAGGGAGGAGATGAAAAAACTGTTTTTT	TRBV7-2	TRBJ1-4	TRBD1	NA
CASSDSTNTEAFF	TGTGCCAGCAGTGACTCGACAAACACTGAAGCTTTCTTT	TRBV6-4	TRBJ1-1	NA	NA
CASSPLQGGDTEAFF	TGTGCCAGCTCACCTCTCCAGGGTGGGGACACTGAAGCTTTCTTT	TRBV18	TRBJ1-1	NA	NA
CASSFRDRVTEAFF	TGTGCCAGCAGTTTCCGGGACAGGGTCACTGAAGCTTTCTTT	TRBV27	TRBJ1-1	TRBD1	once
CASSLAPPAVSGNTIYF	TGCGCCAGCAGCTTGGCGCCTCCGGCGGTCTCTGGAAACACCATATATTTT	TRBV5-1	TRBJ1-3	NA	NA